Sequencing of this T cell receptor beta chain was carried out in a study of blood T cell repertoires in COVID-19. The overall study: There were acute and convalescent COVID-19 samples, and they came from the United States, Italy and Spain. The cDNA or gDNA used as material had been derived from T cells, B-cell-depleted T cells, or PBMCs.

Trimming cost V 0 bases and J 1 base, with 9 bases left between them. The germline V gene has CDR1 LGHNA and CDR2 YSLEER. This CDR3 has 15 amino acids. As handled by the study authors: Using reference gene primer amplification, nucleated cell counts were estimated. TCRdb keeps only in-frame clones here, not all; method: immunoSEQ multiplex PCR. V and J calls and clone size are copied from that table; D and trimming were computed from the DNA. The sample yields under 200,000 clones, approximately 91% seen once. The sequence was obtained from a man aged 45-60 years with acute or convalescent COVID-19. The sequenced sample was peripheral blood. The V and J genes are TRBV4-3 and TRBJ2-5; D is possibly TRBD1 (5 bases). The chain's CDR3 is CASSQDRVPQETQYF. The CDR3 DNA is TGCGCCAGCAGCCAAGACAGGGTACCCCAAGAGACCCAGTACTTC.